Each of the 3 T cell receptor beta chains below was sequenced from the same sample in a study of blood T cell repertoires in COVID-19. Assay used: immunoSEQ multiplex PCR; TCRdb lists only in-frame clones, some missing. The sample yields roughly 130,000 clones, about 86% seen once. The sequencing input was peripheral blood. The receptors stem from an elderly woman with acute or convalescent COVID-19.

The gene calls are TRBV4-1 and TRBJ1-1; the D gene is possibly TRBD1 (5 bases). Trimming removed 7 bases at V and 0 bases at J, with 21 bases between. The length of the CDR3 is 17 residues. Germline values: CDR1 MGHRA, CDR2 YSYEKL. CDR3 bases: TGCGCCAGCACCAAAAGCCCCGGCAGGGAGGTGAACACTGAAGCTTTCTTT. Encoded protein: CASTKSPGREVNTEAFF.

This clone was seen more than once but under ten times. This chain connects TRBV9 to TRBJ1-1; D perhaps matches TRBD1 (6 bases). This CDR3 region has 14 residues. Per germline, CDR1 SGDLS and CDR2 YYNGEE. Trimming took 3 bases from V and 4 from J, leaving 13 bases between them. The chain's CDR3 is CASSANRAGTEAFF. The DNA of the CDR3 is TGTGCCAGCAGCGCGAACAGGGCGGGCACTGAAGCTTTCTTT. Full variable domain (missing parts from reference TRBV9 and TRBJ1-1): DSGVTQTPKHLITATGQRVTLRCSPRSGDLSVYWYQQSLDQGLQFLIQYYNGEERAKGNILERFSAQQFPDLHSELNLSSLELGDSALYFCASSANRAGTEAFFGQGTRLTVV.

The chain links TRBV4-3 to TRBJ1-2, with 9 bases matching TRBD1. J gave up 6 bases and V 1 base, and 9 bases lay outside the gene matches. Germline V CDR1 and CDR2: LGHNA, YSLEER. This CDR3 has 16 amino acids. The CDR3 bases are TGCGCCAGCAGCCAAGGTCAGGGACAGGGTGTCAATGGCTACACCTTC. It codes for CASSQGQGQGVNGYTF.